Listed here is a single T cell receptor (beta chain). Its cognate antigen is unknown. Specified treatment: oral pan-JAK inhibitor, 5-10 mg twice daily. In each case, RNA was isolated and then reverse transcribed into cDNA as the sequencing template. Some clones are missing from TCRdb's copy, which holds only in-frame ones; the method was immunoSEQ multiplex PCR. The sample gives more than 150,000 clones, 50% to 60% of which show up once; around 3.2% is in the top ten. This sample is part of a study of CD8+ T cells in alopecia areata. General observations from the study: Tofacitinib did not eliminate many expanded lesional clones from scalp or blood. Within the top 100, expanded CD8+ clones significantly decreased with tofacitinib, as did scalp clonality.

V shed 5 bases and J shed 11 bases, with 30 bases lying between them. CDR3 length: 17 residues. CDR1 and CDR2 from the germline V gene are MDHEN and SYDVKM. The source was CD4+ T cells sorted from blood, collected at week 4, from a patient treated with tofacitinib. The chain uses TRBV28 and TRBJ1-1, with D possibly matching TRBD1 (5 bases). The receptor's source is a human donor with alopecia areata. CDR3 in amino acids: CASSPGKIVGQGYRAFF. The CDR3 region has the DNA TGTGCCAGCAGTCCCGGAAAGATCGTTGGGCAGGGTTATCGGGCTTTCTTT.